One sample yielded the 2 T cell receptor beta chains listed below, sequenced in a study of cytomegalovirus exposure and HLA in healthy donors. PCR involved 60 Vbeta and 13 Jbeta primers. Profiled with immunoSEQ multiplex PCR; TCRdb holds only in-frame clones, not every one. Here the sample spans 180,000 or so clones, 65% to 85% being singletons. Sequencing was done on a sample of PBMCs. The receptors were gathered from a woman aged 45-59 years in good health and CMV-seropositive.

The CDR3 is CASLVGQSNTEAFF. In DNA form, the CDR3 reads TGTGCCAGCCTAGTGGGACAGTCCAACACTGAAGCTTTCTTT. The rearrangement links TRBV5-8 to TRBJ1-1; 7 bases map to TRBD1. Looked up from germline, CDR1 is SGHTS and CDR2 is YDEGEE. Unmatched junction bases numbered 8, after V lost 7 bases and J lost 2 bases. The CDR3 length is 14 residues.

The rearrangement uses TRBV6-5 and TRBJ1-5; D gene ambiguous. The V end was cut by 5 bases, the J end by 9 bases, with 17 bases between. The CDR3 is made up of 14 amino acids. Germline-derived CDR1 and CDR2 are MNHEY and SVGAGI. Here the CDR3 reads CASSTTEVIRPQHF. For the CDR3, the DNA is TGTGCCAGCAGTACCACAGAAGTGATTCGGCCCCAGCATTTT.